The 10 T cell receptor beta chains below were found in one sample sequenced in a study of long-term antiretroviral therapy in people with HIV (dated by TCRdb to 2021 to 2024). The immunoSEQ hsTCRB v3.0 assay was used at survey level resolution for TRB variable region sequencing. Held by TCRdb, this immuneACCESS table contains in-frame sequences only and omits some clones. Under half of the omission traces to an unresolved V gene where checked; the cause of the rest is unknown. For this sample there are about 16,000 clones; about 79% appear just once. About 15% of the sample rests with the top ten. This specimen consisted of unsorted PBMCs, obtained 1.5 years before starting antiretroviral therapy. The receptors derive from a woman in her fifties or sixties with HIV.

The chain uses TRBV11-2 and TRBJ2-1; 7 nucleotides agree with TRBD1. CDR3 length: 15 residues. Germline V lookup: CDR1 SGHAT, CDR2 FQNNGV. V gave up 5 bases and J gave up 10 bases; unmatched junction bases: 14. CDR3 coding DNA: TGTGCCAGCAGCCAACAGACGACAGGGAACAGCGAGCAGTTCTTC. Its translation is CASSQQTTGNSEQFF.

The chain recombines TRBV7-3 with TRBJ2-3; 8 positions agree with TRBD2. CDR3 size: 14 residues. Germline CDR1 and CDR2: SGHTA and FQGTGA. The V gene end was trimmed by 8 bases and the J gene end by 2 bases; junction bases not matched to a gene: 6. The CDR3 nucleotides are TGTGCCAGCTCGCCAGCGGGGGACACAGATACGCAGTATTTT. It yields the protein CASSPAGDTDTQYF. The full variable domain, in which reference TRBV7-3 and TRBJ2-3 provide the parts outside the CDR3, is GAGVSQTPSNKVTEKGKYVELRCDPISGHTALYWYRQSLGQGPEFLIYFQGTGAADDSGLPNDRFFAVRPEGSVSTLKIQRTERGDSAVYLCASSPAGDTDTQYFGPGTRLTVL.

The rearrangement links TRBV7-2 to TRBJ1-4; 8 nucleotides match TRBD1. Germline loops: CDR1 SGHTA, CDR2 FQGNSA. This CDR3 is built from 15 residues. V lost 5 bases, J lost 7 bases, and 9 bases stayed unmatched. The CDR3 bases are TGTGCCAGCAGCCCAAGACAGGGGATCGCTGAAAAACTGTTTTTT. It codes for CASSPRQGIAEKLFF.

V usage is TRBV5-1 and J usage is TRBJ2-3, with TRBD2 as a possible D gene (5 bases). The CDR3 is made up of 12 amino acids. The germline V gene has CDR1 SGHRS and CDR2 YFSETQ. The V end was cut by 5 bases, the J end by 5 bases, with 9 bases between. The CDR3 protein is CASSPGKDTQYF. In nucleotides, the CDR3 is TGCGCCAGCAGTCCGGGAAAAGATACGCAGTATTTT. Complete variable domain (other parts from reference TRBV5-1 and TRBJ2-3): KAGVTQTPRYLIKTRGQQVTLSCSPISGHRSVSWYQQTPGQGLQFLFEYFSETQRNKGNFPGRFSGRQFSNSRSEMNVSTLELGDSALYLCASSPGKDTQYFGPGTRLTVL.

The rearrangement uses TRBV6-1 and TRBJ1-1; 8 nucleotides match TRBD1. The CDR3 runs to 12 residues. Trimming removed 10 bases from V and 1 base from J; junction bases left unmatched: 2. Per germline, CDR1 MNHNS and CDR2 SASEGT. CDR3 coding DNA: TGTGCCACCCAGGGGGCGAACACTGAAGCTTTCTTT. This sequence encodes CATQGANTEAFF.

With regard to this clone: The sample has other DNA sequences that encode this CDR3 too. V usage is TRBV6-6 and J usage is TRBJ2-3; 10 positions agree with TRBD2. V was pared by 5 bases and J by 1 base, with 3 bases of the junction left unmatched. CDR1 is MNHNY, CDR2 SVGAGI, per germline (reference sequence). This CDR3 is built from 15 residues. CDR3 sequence reads: CASSPTSGGTDTQYF. The CDR3 bases are TGTGCCAGCAGTCCCACTAGCGGGGGCACAGATACGCAGTATTTT.

This chain connects TRBV10-3 to TRBJ1-5, with a weak D call TRBD1 (6 bases). The CDR3 runs 16 residues. Trimming shortened V by 3 bases and J by 0 bases, and 12 bases separated the two germline ends. CDR1 and CDR2 from the germline V gene are ENHRY and SYGVKD. DNA for the CDR3: TGTGCCATCAGTGACCCGACCAGGGGTAGCAATCAGCCCCAGCATTTT. Its translation: CAISDPTRGSNQPQHF.

J is TRBJ1-2 and V is TRBV5-6, with 9 bases matching TRBD1. The germline V gene has CDR1 SGHDT and CDR2 YYEEEE. V lost 4 bases to trimming and J lost 8 bases; unmatched junction nucleotides: 12. CDR3 length: 15 amino acids. The CDR3, as DNA: TGTGCCAGCAGCCCCGCACGGACAGGGGCGGACGGCTACACCTTC. As protein: CASSPARTGADGYTF.

The rearrangement links TRBV19 to TRBJ1-6; 7 positions agree with TRBD1. CDR1 LNHDA and CDR2 SQIVND come from the germline V gene (reference sequence). The CDR3 spans 15 residues. V shed 5 bases and J 4 bases; nucleotides not matched to a gene: 5. CDR3 residues: CASSPWDSYNSPLHF. The CDR3 DNA sequence: TGTGCCAGTAGTCCCTGGGACAGTTATAATTCACCCCTCCACTTT. Full variable domain (outside the CDR3, taken from reference TRBV19 and TRBJ1-6): DGGITQSPKYLFRKEGQNVTLSCEQNLNHDAMYWYRQDPGQGLRLIYYSQIVNDFQKGDIAEGYSVSREKKESFPLTVTSAQKNPTAFYLCASSPWDSYNSPLHFGNGTRLTVT.

V and J are TRBV5-4 and TRBJ1-4; a weak D match, TRBD1 (6 bases). Germline-derived CDR1 and CDR2 are SGHNT and YYREEE (reference sequence). The CDR3 runs 15 residues. V lost 6 bases, J lost 6 bases, and 18 bases lay in between. The CDR3 nucleotides are TGTGCCAGCACCCGACGAACAGGGCGGGATGAAAAACTGTTTTTT. Amino acid sequence: CASTRRTGRDEKLFF.